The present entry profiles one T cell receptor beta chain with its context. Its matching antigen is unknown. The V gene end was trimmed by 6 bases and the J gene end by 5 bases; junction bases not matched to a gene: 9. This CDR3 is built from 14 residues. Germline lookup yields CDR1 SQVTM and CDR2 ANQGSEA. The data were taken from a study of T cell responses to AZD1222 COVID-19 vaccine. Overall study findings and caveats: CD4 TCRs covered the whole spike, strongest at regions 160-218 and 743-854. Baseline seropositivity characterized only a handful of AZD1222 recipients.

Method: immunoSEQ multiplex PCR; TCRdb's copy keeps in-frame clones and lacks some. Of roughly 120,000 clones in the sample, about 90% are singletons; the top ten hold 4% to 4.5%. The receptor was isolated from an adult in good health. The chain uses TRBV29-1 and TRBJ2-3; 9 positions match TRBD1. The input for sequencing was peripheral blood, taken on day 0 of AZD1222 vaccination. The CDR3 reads CSVSGTGSGDTQYF. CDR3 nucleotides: TGCAGCGTGTCCGGGACAGGGTCTGGAGATACGCAGTATTTT.